Listed below are T cell receptor beta chains from one sample, sequenced in a study of T-cell reconstitution after alpha-beta-depleted transplantation in children. MiXCR was run by TCRdb on the PCR reads, yielding one entry per CDR3 protein. Seen here are approximately 130,000 distinct CDR3 sequences, roughly 9.7% observed once, and the top ten hold 24%. The sequencing here drew on PBMCs, mostly from graft donor cells, taken 180 days after TCRalphabeta/CD19-depleted stem cell transplant. Receptor source: a girl less than two years old who had a stem cell transplant for combined immunodeficiency, so the T cells may come from the graft donor. CDR3s include the opening cysteine and the closing phenylalanine or tryptophan. Fields, in order: J gene, D gene, CDR3 length, V gene, CDR3 protein. D genes are given only for firm matches.

j_gene: TRBJ2-5
d_gene: .
len: 15
v_gene: TRBV7-2
CDR3aa: CASSLAGVNQETQYF

j_gene: TRBJ1-2
d_gene: .
len: 11
v_gene: TRBV6-5
CDR3aa: CASGRGYGYTF

j_gene: TRBJ2-5
d_gene: TRBD2
len: 21
v_gene: TRBV10-3
CDR3aa: CAISERADKGLAGSEQETQYF

j_gene: TRBJ2-1
d_gene: TRBD2
len: 16
v_gene: TRBV20-1
CDR3aa: CSATRTSGGEYNEQFF

j_gene: TRBJ1-3
d_gene: .
len: 13
v_gene: TRBV27
CDR3aa: CASSFLSGNTIYF

j_gene: TRBJ2-7
d_gene: .
len: 12
v_gene: TRBV20-1
CDR3aa: CSALGLGYEQYF

j_gene: TRBJ2-5
d_gene: TRBD2
len: 12
v_gene: TRBV29-1
CDR3aa: CSVEAGPETQYF

j_gene: TRBJ2-5
d_gene: TRBD1
len: 15
v_gene: TRBV10-3
CDR3aa: CAISDPQGWGETQYF

j_gene: TRBJ1-1
d_gene: .
len: 15
v_gene: TRBV6-1
CDR3aa: CASSRPGATGTEAFF

j_gene: TRBJ2-3
d_gene: .
len: 16
v_gene: TRBV4-3
CDR3aa: CASSQDRGTSTDTQYF

j_gene: TRBJ2-3
d_gene: TRBD2
len: 18
v_gene: TRBV7-6
CDR3aa: CASSLGFRGLASTDTQYF

j_gene: TRBJ1-2
d_gene: .
len: 14
v_gene: TRBV2
CDR3aa: CASPGSNWSYGYTF

j_gene: TRBJ2-5
d_gene: .
len: 16
v_gene: TRBV7-2
CDR3aa: CASSPQGRVYQETQYF

j_gene: TRBJ2-7
d_gene: TRBD2
len: 19
v_gene: TRBV5-1
CDR3aa: CASSWGLAGGLLPSYEQYF

j_gene: TRBJ2-7
d_gene: .
len: 12
v_gene: TRBV2
CDR3aa: CASSERAPTEYF

j_gene: TRBJ1-1
d_gene: TRBD1
len: 17
v_gene: TRBV18
CDR3aa: CASSPERTGRRGTEAFF

j_gene: TRBJ2-1
d_gene: .
len: 12
v_gene: TRBV6-2/TRBV6-3
CDR3aa: CASSYGYNEQFF

j_gene: TRBJ2-2
d_gene: .
len: 13
v_gene: TRBV9
CDR3aa: CASRLANTGELFF

j_gene: TRBJ2-1
d_gene: .
len: 14
v_gene: TRBV7-2
CDR3aa: CASSLNLKFNEQFF

j_gene: TRBJ2-5
d_gene: .
len: 14
v_gene: TRBV6-5
CDR3aa: CASSYSMGLETQYF

j_gene: TRBJ1-1
d_gene: .
len: 13
v_gene: TRBV30
CDR3aa: CAWKREGSTEAFF

j_gene: TRBJ1-1
d_gene: .
len: 13
v_gene: TRBV7-8
CDR3aa: CASSFLRNTEAFF

j_gene: TRBJ2-3
d_gene: .
len: 14
v_gene: TRBV18
CDR3aa: CASSGSGATDTQYF

j_gene: TRBJ1-5
d_gene: .
len: 15
v_gene: TRBV28
CDR3aa: CASSLLGGGNQPQHF

j_gene: TRBJ2-7
d_gene: .
len: 11
v_gene: TRBV29-1
CDR3aa: CSVADSYEQYF

j_gene: TRBJ2-5
d_gene: TRBD2
len: 16
v_gene: TRBV20-1
CDR3aa: CSARDSKSGSQETQYF

j_gene: TRBJ2-5
d_gene: .
len: 14
v_gene: TRBV15
CDR3aa: CATSRGAGPETQYF

j_gene: TRBJ2-7
d_gene: .
len: 16
v_gene: TRBV20-1
CDR3aa: CSARDPMGGVGYEQYF

j_gene: TRBJ2-1
d_gene: TRBD2
len: 20
v_gene: TRBV20-1
CDR3aa: CSATTIPGLAGAQSYNEQFF

j_gene: TRBJ2-4
d_gene: TRBD2
len: 19
v_gene: TRBV20-1
CDR3aa: CSAIKPGLAGGLAKNIQYF

j_gene: TRBJ2-1
d_gene: TRBD2
len: 15
v_gene: TRBV20-1
CDR3aa: CSASSPGLAWDEQFF

j_gene: TRBJ2-2
d_gene: TRBD2
len: 16
v_gene: TRBV9
CDR3aa: CASSVGSGRAIGELFF

j_gene: TRBJ1-2
d_gene: .
len: 15
v_gene: TRBV28
CDR3aa: CASSSSPKPNYGYTF

j_gene: TRBJ2-1
d_gene: TRBD2
len: 17
v_gene: TRBV11-2
CDR3aa: CASSPRLAGFTYNEQFF

j_gene: TRBJ2-7
d_gene: .
len: 15
v_gene: TRBV5-1
CDR3aa: CASSFEVRGVYEQYF

j_gene: TRBJ2-5
d_gene: TRBD1
len: 14
v_gene: TRBV30
CDR3aa: CAWSVRQGWETQYF

j_gene: TRBJ2-3
d_gene: TRBD2
len: 15
v_gene: TRBV19
CDR3aa: CASSMGGLAGDTQYF